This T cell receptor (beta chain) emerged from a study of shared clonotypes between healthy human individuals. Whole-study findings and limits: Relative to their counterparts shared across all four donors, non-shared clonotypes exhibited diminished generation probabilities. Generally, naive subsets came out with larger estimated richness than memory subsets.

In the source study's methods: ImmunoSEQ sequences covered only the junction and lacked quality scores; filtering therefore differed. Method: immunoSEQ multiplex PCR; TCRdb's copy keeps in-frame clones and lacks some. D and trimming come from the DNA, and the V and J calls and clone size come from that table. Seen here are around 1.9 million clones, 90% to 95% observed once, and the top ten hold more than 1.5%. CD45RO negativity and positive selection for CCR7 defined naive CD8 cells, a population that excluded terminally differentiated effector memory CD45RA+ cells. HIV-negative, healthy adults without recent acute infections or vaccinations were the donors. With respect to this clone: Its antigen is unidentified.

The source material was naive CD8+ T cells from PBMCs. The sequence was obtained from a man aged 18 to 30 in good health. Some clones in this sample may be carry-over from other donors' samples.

The CDR3 protein is CASSLRAGVSYTF. In nucleotides, the CDR3 is TGTGCCAGCAGTTTGAGGGCAGGGGTTAGCTACACCTTC. V and J are TRBV27 and TRBJ1-2, with a weak D call TRBD1 (6 bases). CDR1 and CDR2 from the germline V gene are MNHEY and SMNVEV (reference sequence). The CDR3 totals 13 residues. V was clipped by 3 bases and J by 9 bases, with 14 bases between them.